The 11 T cell receptor beta chains presented below share a single source sample, sequenced in a study of T-cell reconstitution after alpha-beta-depleted transplantation in children. Construction of the TCRbeta library involved unique molecular identifiers. TCRdb passed the PCR reads through MiXCR, listing each CDR3 protein once. The sample lists about 480,000 distinct CDR3 sequences, approximately 12% seen once, with about 5.4% in the top ten. Specimen: PBMCs from the stem cell graft donor, collected from the stem cell graft. Receptor source: a human donor who donated a stem cell graft to a child with combined immunodeficiency.

The chain links TRBV7-2 to TRBJ2-3; 9 bases are shared with TRBD2. This CDR3 region has 14 residues. V shed 6 bases and J 4 bases; nucleotides not matched to a gene: 5. The germline gives CDR1 SGHTA, CDR2 FQGNSA. The CDR3 nucleotides read TGTGCCAGCAGGTGGGCGGGGGGGGCAGATACGCAGTATTTT. Protein sequence: CASRWAGGADTQYF.

This clonotype has a handful of counts. The chain carries TRBV12-3 or TRBV12-4 and TRBJ2-7, with 7 bases aligning to TRBD2. This CDR3 comprises 13 residues. Unmatched junction bases numbered 8, after V lost 5 bases and J lost 7 bases. CDR3 bases: TGTGCCAGCAGTGCGAGCGGGACTGGTGAGCAGTACTTC. This encodes CASSASGTGEQYF.

This sequence joins TRBV29-1 and TRBJ1-1; D gene uncertain. This CDR3 is 13 amino acids long. V was pared by 6 bases and J by 0 bases, with 11 bases between. Looked up from germline, CDR1 is SQVTM and CDR2 is ANQGSEA. CDR3 amino acids: CSVETSMNTEAFF. The DNA of the CDR3 is TGCAGCGTCGAGACGTCTATGAACACTGAAGCTTTCTTT.

This clonotype has at least ten counts. The rearrangement joins TRBV10-3 to TRBJ2-1; TRBD2 matches at 10 bases. CDR1 and CDR2 (germline): ENHRY, SYGVKD. V dropped 0 bases and J dropped 4; count of bases not matched to a gene: 3. The CDR3 covers 16 residues. CDR3 sequence (DNA): TGTGCCATCAGTGAGTCGGCTAGCGGGGGATACAATGAGCAGTTCTTC. Protein: CAISESASGGYNEQFF.

The V gene is TRBV9, the J gene TRBJ1-1; 8 bases map to TRBD1. The germline V gene encodes CDR1 SGDLS and CDR2 YYNGEE. The CDR3 length is 15 residues. Trimming removed 3 bases from V and 1 base from J; junction bases left unmatched: 5. This CDR3 is CASSDRTGSNTEAFF. The CDR3 DNA sequence: TGTGCCAGCAGCGATCGGACAGGGTCGAACACTGAAGCTTTCTTT.

This clonotype was counted a few times. This chain uses TRBV28 with TRBJ2-7; 8 bases agree with TRBD1. Trimming took 3 bases from V and 3 from J; bases not matched to a gene: 10. Germline V gene data show CDR1 as MDHEN and CDR2 as SYDVKM. This CDR3 is built from 16 residues. CDR3 protein: CASSFKTGGRIYEQYF. The CDR3 bases are TGTGCCAGCAGTTTTAAAACAGGGGGTCGGATCTACGAGCAGTACTTC.

This clonotype has only a few counts. The CDR3 DNA is TGCAGTGCTAGAGATCTAAAGAGCCAAGAGACCCAGTACTTC. Its translation is CSARDLKSQETQYF. This chain uses TRBV20-1 with TRBJ2-5; no clear D gene. Trimming pared 0 bases from V and 1 base from J, leaving 9 bases between. The germline gives CDR1 DFQATT, CDR2 SNEGSKA (reference sequence). The CDR3 has 14 amino acids.

This clonotype has only a few counts. The chain joins TRBV29-1 to TRBJ2-7; 7 bases map to TRBD1. The V segment lost 6 bases and the J segment 2 bases; nucleotides outside the gene matches: 7. The CDR3 extends over 13 amino acids. The germline CDR1 and CDR2 sequences are SQVTM and ANQGSEA. CDR3 nucleotides: TGCAGCGTAATAACAGGGGAAGCCTACGAGCAGTACTTC. It specifies CSVITGEAYEQYF.

The rearrangement links TRBV5-6 to TRBJ2-1, with 8 bases identical to TRBD1. In germline, CDR1 is SGHDT, CDR2 YYEEEE. This CDR3 comprises 16 residues. The ends lost 3 bases at V and 0 bases at J; junction bases unmatched: 5. Here the CDR3 reads CASSYRGISSYNEQFF. The CDR3 DNA reads as TGTGCCAGCAGCTACAGGGGGATTAGCTCCTACAATGAGCAGTTCTTC.

This clonotype was detected ten times or more. The chain employs TRBV9 and TRBJ2-5; TRBD2 matches 8 bases. Germline assignment: CDR1 SGDLS and CDR2 YYNGEE. With V trimmed by 4 bases and J by 2 bases, 13 bases remained unmatched. There are 17 residues in the CDR3. The CDR3 reads CASSLKGGSGVQETQYF. CDR3 in DNA: TGTGCCAGCAGCTTAAAGGGGGGTAGCGGGGTTCAAGAGACCCAGTACTTC.

This clonotype was observed a few times. This chain joins TRBV5-1 and TRBJ2-1, with D perhaps matching TRBD1 (6 bases). V gave up 0 bases and J gave up 5 bases, with 9 bases separating them. The CDR3 sequence is 14 residues long. Germline V gene data show CDR1 as SGHRS and CDR2 as YFSETQ. CDR3 sequence: CASSLAAGDNEQFF. The CDR3 DNA follows: TGCGCCAGCAGCTTGGCGGCAGGGGACAATGAGCAGTTCTTC.